Presented here are 14 T cell receptor beta chains from one specimen sequenced in a study of cytomegalovirus exposure and HLA in healthy donors. It was with 60 Vbeta and 13 Jbeta primers that the PCR ran. The method was immunoSEQ multiplex PCR; TCRdb's version includes in-frame clones alone and lacks a portion of them. The sample lists some 130,000 clones; 80% were seen once. Material: PBMCs. Source of these receptors: a woman between 35 and 50 years old in good health and CMV-seronegative.

The rearrangement links TRBV7-8 to TRBJ2-3; 8 bases align to TRBD2. The germline gives CDR1 SGHVS, CDR2 FQNEAQ. Germline trimming cut 5 bases from V and 1 base from J; bases unmatched to any gene: 11. The CDR3 sequence is 17 residues long. CDR3 protein: CASSPPKRRGGTDTQYF. CDR3 DNA sequence: TGTGCCAGCAGCCCCCCCAAACGGCGGGGGGGCACAGATACGCAGTATTTT.

In this sample, this clone turned up once. The rearrangement uses TRBV5-8 and TRBJ2-3, with 12 positions matching TRBD2. V lost 3 bases to trimming and J lost 4 bases; unmatched junction nucleotides: 3. CDR1 SGHTS and CDR2 YDEGEE come from the germline V gene. The CDR3 loop spans 15 amino acids. Here the CDR3 DNA reads TGTGCCAGCAGCTCTGGACTAGCGGGATCAGATACGCAGTATTTT. It specifies CASSSGLAGSDTQYF. The whole variable domain, remainder taken from reference TRBV5-8 and TRBJ2-3, is EAGVTQSPTHLIKTRGQQATLRCSPISGHTSVYWYQQALGLGLQFLLWYDEGEERNRGNFPPRFSGRQFPNYSSELNVNALELEDSALYLCASSSGLAGSDTQYFGPGTRLTVL.

Only one count was recorded for this clone. The rearrangement uses TRBV30 and TRBJ2-1; the match to TRBD1 covers 8 bases. From germline, CDR1 is GTSNPN and CDR2 SVGIG (reference sequence). The CDR3 runs to 12 residues. V lost 4 bases and J lost 12; bases outside the gene matches: 8. CDR3: CAWTRQGNGQFF. In nucleotides, the CDR3 is TGTGCCTGGACAAGACAGGGGAACGGGCAGTTCTTC.

This chain links TRBV28 with TRBJ1-1, with TRBD1 identical over 9 bases. This CDR3 is 14 amino acids long. After removal of 1 base from V and 6 bases from J, the junction contained 3 bases not matched to a gene. Germline V gene sequence: CDR1 MDHEN, CDR2 SYDVKM. DNA of the CDR3: TGTGCCAGCAGTTTATCACAGGGGGCTTCTGAAGCTTTCTTT. The encoded protein is CASSLSQGASEAFF.

In its sample, this clone was seen once. The chain carries TRBV27 and TRBJ2-3; 9 bases are shared with TRBD2. Per germline, CDR1 MNHEY and CDR2 SMNVEV (reference sequence). J lost 4 bases, V lost 6 bases, and 8 bases had no gene match. The CDR3 extends over 15 amino acids. The DNA for the CDR3 is TGTGCCAGCAGATACGCGGGGGGGCCCCCAGATACGCAGTATTTT. As protein: CASRYAGGPPDTQYF.

This clone was observed a few times. V and J are TRBV7-2 and TRBJ2-3; no reliable D call. The CDR3 covers 12 residues. Between the trimmed V and J ends, which lost 5 bases and 0 bases, there was a span of 3 bases. Germline CDR1 SGHTA, CDR2 FQGNSA. The DNA for the CDR3 is TGTGCCAGCAGCACTAGCACAGATACGCAGTATTTT. It specifies CASSTSTDTQYF.

This clone appeared a single time. The chain carries TRBV4-1 and TRBJ1-1; 8 nucleotides match TRBD1. CDR3 length equals 14 residues. Germline loops: CDR1 MGHRA, CDR2 YSYEKL. The junction had 8 bases not matched to a gene; V was cut back by 4 bases and J by 7 bases. This chain's CDR3 is CASSRPTGGSEAFF. The DNA for the CDR3 is TGCGCCAGCAGCCGCCCCACAGGGGGGAGTGAAGCTTTCTTT.

This rearrangement joins TRBV7-2 to TRBJ2-7; 13 nucleotides match TRBD2. The CDR3 totals 18 residues. Germline-derived CDR1 and CDR2 are SGHTA and FQGNSA. With V trimmed by 3 bases and J by 2 bases, 10 bases remained unmatched. Here the CDR3 reads CASSFARTSGSEAYEQYF. CDR3 coding DNA: TGTGCCAGCAGCTTCGCCCGGACTAGCGGGAGTGAAGCCTACGAGCAGTACTTC.

The chain is built from TRBV19 and TRBJ1-5; 8 bases agree with TRBD1. CDR1 is LNHDA, CDR2 SQIVND, per germline (reference sequence). Losses at the gene ends were 6 bases for V and 5 bases for J; bases not matched to a gene: 3. The CDR3 runs to 13 residues. This chain's CDR3 is CASSQTGDQPQHF. The CDR3 region has the DNA TGTGCCAGTAGCCAGACAGGGGATCAGCCCCAGCATTTT.

The J gene is TRBJ1-6, the V gene TRBV7-2, with D tentatively TRBD1 (5 bases). Trimming removed 5 bases from V and 9 bases from J, with 20 bases in between. The germline gives CDR1 SGHTA, CDR2 FQGNSA. CDR3 length: 16 residues. The CDR3 DNA follows: TGTGCCAGCAGCCCCGCCCCAGGGAGGCTCAGTTCACCCCTCCACTTT. Amino acid sequence: CASSPAPGRLSSPLHF.

The rearrangement links TRBV4-2 to TRBJ1-3; a weak D match, TRBD1 (6 bases). This CDR3 has 17 amino acids. The germline gives CDR1 LGHNA, CDR2 YNFKEQ. V was clipped by 0 bases and J by 1 base, with 13 bases between them. CDR3 protein: CASSQDGGRGSGNTIYF. In DNA form, the CDR3 reads TGTGCCAGCAGCCAAGATGGGGGCAGGGGTTCTGGAAACACCATATATTTT.

The rearrangement joins TRBV10-3 to TRBJ1-1; D gene uncertain. Trimming removed 6 bases at V and 1 base at J, with 9 bases between. The CDR3 runs to 13 residues. CDR1 is ENHRY, CDR2 SYGVKD, per germline. The CDR3 sequence: CAISTTPNTEAFF. The CDR3 nucleotides are TGTGCCATCAGCACGACACCGAACACTGAAGCTTTCTTT.

This chain links TRBV28 with TRBJ1-1, with 7 bases lining up with TRBD1. Germline loops: CDR1 MDHEN, CDR2 SYDVKM. The CDR3 is 15 residues long. The J segment lost 4 bases and the V segment lost 8 bases, leaving 13 bases of the junction unmatched. The CDR3 is CASGPPGGRITEAFF. CDR3 coding DNA: TGTGCCAGCGGACCCCCAGGGGGTCGCATCACTGAAGCTTTCTTT.

The V call is TRBV7-2, the J call TRBJ2-7, with D tentatively TRBD1 (5 bases). The germline V gene encodes CDR1 SGHTA and CDR2 FQGNSA. V lost 1 base to trimming and J lost 2 bases, with 12 bases between them. The CDR3 extends over 15 amino acids. CDR3 region: CASSLGSGAAYEQYF. CDR3 nucleotide sequence: TGTGCCAGCAGCTTAGGGAGTGGGGCGGCCTACGAGCAGTACTTC.